This T cell receptor beta chain came from a study of blood T cell repertoires in COVID-19. Study background: Sources were T cells, B-cell-depleted T cells, or PBMCs; the material itself was cDNA or gDNA.

Participants reported their clinical history, and cohort assignment relied on those reports. Germline loops: CDR1 SGHVS, CDR2 FQNEAQ. The CDR3 spans 15 residues. V was clipped by 2 bases and J by 5 bases; unmatched bases: 3. Authors' analysis steps: Counts of nucleated cells, estimated from reference gene primer amplification, were obtained. Sequenced by immunoSEQ multiplex PCR; TCRdb stores in-frame clones only, minus some. V and J calls plus clone size are reproduced from that table; the DNA served to infer D and trimming. The data contain approximately 270,000 clones, 80% to 95% of them singletons.

Input material: PBMCs or T cells enriched from blood (not recorded which). The TCR was taken from a man aged 40-55 years who had been exposed to COVID-19. This chain links TRBV7-8 with TRBJ2-1; 10 nucleotides align to TRBD2. CDR3 in DNA: TGTGCCAGCAGCTTACGGCTAGCGGGAGACAATGAGCAGTTCTTC. It specifies CASSLRLAGDNEQFF.